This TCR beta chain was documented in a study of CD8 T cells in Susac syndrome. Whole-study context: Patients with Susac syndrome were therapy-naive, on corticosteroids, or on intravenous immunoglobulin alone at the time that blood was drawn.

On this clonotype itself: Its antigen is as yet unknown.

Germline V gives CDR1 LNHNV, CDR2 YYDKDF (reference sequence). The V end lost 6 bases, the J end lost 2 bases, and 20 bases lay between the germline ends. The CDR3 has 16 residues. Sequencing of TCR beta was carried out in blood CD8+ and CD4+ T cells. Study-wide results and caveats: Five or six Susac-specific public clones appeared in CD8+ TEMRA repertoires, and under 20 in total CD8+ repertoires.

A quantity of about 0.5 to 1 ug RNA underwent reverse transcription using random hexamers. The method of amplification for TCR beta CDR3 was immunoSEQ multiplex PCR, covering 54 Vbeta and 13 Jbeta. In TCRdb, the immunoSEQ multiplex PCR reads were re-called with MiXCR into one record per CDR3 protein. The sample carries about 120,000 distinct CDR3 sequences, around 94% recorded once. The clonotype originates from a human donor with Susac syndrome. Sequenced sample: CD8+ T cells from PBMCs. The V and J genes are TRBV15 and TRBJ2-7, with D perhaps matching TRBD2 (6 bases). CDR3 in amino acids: CATSSAHGSGPYEQYF. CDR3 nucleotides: TGTGCCACCAGTTCCGCCCATGGTAGCGGTCCCTACGAGCAGTACTTC.